These 16 T cell receptor beta chains were all obtained from the same sample, sequenced in a study of cytomegalovirus exposure and HLA in healthy donors. Sequencing used immunoSEQ multiplex PCR; TCRdb keeps in-frame clones, though not all of them. The data show 120,000 to 150,000 clones, 70% to 90% seen once. The sequenced material came from PBMCs. The source is a woman aged 18 to 35 in good health and CMV-seropositive.

This sequence joins TRBV6-5 and TRBJ1-1; 8 bases agree with TRBD1. CDR1 is MNHEY, CDR2 SVGAGI, per germline. The V segment lost 5 bases and the J segment 6 bases; nucleotides outside the gene matches: 8. The CDR3 totals 14 residues. CDR3 bases: TGTGCCAGCAGTGGGACAGGCTCCCTATCTGAAGCTTTCTTT. This sequence encodes CASSGTGSLSEAFF.

This rearrangement joins TRBV28 to TRBJ2-7, with a weak D call TRBD2 (6 bases). The germline CDR1 and CDR2 sequences are MDHEN and SYDVKM. The CDR3 is made up of 15 amino acids. The V gene lost 3 bases and the J gene lost 0 bases, with 12 bases spanning the gap. Here the CDR3 DNA reads TGTGCCAGCAGTTTGGGGGACTGGAGCTCCTACGAGCAGTACTTC. Translation: CASSLGDWSSYEQYF.

The gene calls are TRBV25-1 and TRBJ1-2; 11 bases agree with TRBD1. V lost 4 bases to trimming and J lost 4 bases; unmatched junction nucleotides: 5. Germline CDR1 and CDR2: MGHDK and SYGVNS. The CDR3 is 15 amino acids. The CDR3 bases are TGTGCCAGCAGTGCTATAGGGACAGGGGGCTATGGCTACACCTTC. It yields the protein CASSAIGTGGYGYTF.

The chain carries TRBV11-2 and TRBJ1-4; TRBD1 might be the D (5 bases). The germline V and J ends were trimmed by 1 base and 10 bases, with 16 bases remaining between them. Per the germline V gene, CDR1 is SGHAT and CDR2 is FQNNGV. CDR3 length: 15 residues. CDR3 loop: CASSLAPQGARKLFF. In DNA, the CDR3 is TGTGCCAGCAGCTTAGCCCCGCAAGGGGCGAGAAAACTGTTTTTT.

The J gene is TRBJ2-4, the V gene TRBV6-1, with D unresolved. The CDR3 is 13 amino acids. Germline V gene data show CDR1 as MNHNS and CDR2 as SASEGT. V shed 0 bases and J shed 9 bases, with 9 bases lying between them. The CDR3 bases are TGTGCCAGCAGTGAAGCGGGCCAGTTCATTCAGTACTTC. It translates to CASSEAGQFIQYF.

This chain uses TRBV6-1 with TRBJ1-3; 9 bases fit TRBD1. Trimming at V came to 3 bases and at J to 0 bases, leaving 0 bases not matched to a gene. This CDR3 is 15 amino acids long. Germline CDR1 MNHNS, CDR2 SASEGT. Here the CDR3 DNA reads TGTGCCAGCAGTGAGGGACAGGGCTCTGGAAACACCATATATTTT. Encoded protein: CASSEGQGSGNTIYF.

The chain combines TRBV7-2 with TRBJ2-2; a weak D match, TRBD1 (5 bases). V lost 2 bases to trimming and J lost 1 base, with 8 bases between them. The germline CDR1 and CDR2 sequences are SGHTA and FQGNSA. The CDR3 totals 15 residues. CDR3 in amino acids: CASSLFQGNTGELFF. DNA for the CDR3: TGTGCCAGCAGCTTATTTCAGGGGAACACCGGGGAGCTGTTTTTT.

The CDR3 nucleotides are TGTGCCAGCAGCCAGCCCCACCGAGGGGGGGATCCCTACGAGCAGTACTTC. The encoded protein is CASSQPHRGGDPYEQYF. This chain joins TRBV4-2 and TRBJ2-7, with a tentative D call TRBD2 (7 bases). CDR3 length: 17 residues. Trimming removed 3 bases at V and 2 bases at J, with 20 bases between. Looked up from germline, CDR1 is LGHNA and CDR2 is YNFKEQ.

The chain combines TRBV4-2 with TRBJ2-7; maybe TRBD2 (6 bases). V lost 1 base, J lost 0 bases, and 16 bases lay in between. The germline V gene has CDR1 LGHNA and CDR2 YNFKEQ. This CDR3 comprises 17 residues. This CDR3 is CASSQAPGEVSSYEQYF. The CDR3 bases are TGTGCCAGCAGCCAAGCTCCGGGGGAGGTTAGCTCCTACGAGCAGTACTTC.

This clone was detected a few times. The rearrangement uses TRBV6-5 and TRBJ2-2, with 7 bases lining up with TRBD2. The V gene's germline CDR1 is MNHEY and CDR2 SVGAGI. This CDR3 contains 14 residues. Trimming took 6 bases from V and 3 from J; bases not matched to a gene: 4. The CDR3 DNA reads as TGTGCCAGCAGCTACGGACTAGACACCGGGGAGCTGTTTTTT. Protein sequence: CASSYGLDTGELFF.

The V and J genes are TRBV6-1 and TRBJ2-5; TRBD2 agrees at 8 bases. With V trimmed by 6 bases and J by 5 bases, 5 bases remained unmatched. The CDR3 is 13 residues long. Germline CDR1 and CDR2: MNHNS and SASEGT. CDR3 sequence (DNA): TGTGCCAGCAGCAGGACTAGCTGGGAGACCCAGTACTTC. This sequence encodes CASSRTSWETQYF.

The CDR3 loop reads CASSLVSSGRQETQYF. The CDR3 DNA reads as TGTGCCAGCAGCTTGGTTTCTAGCGGGAGACAAGAGACCCAGTACTTC. The chain is built from TRBV5-6 and TRBJ2-5, with 10 bases that match TRBD2. The germline V gene encodes CDR1 SGHDT and CDR2 YYEEEE. Germline trimming cut 0 bases from V and 2 bases from J; bases unmatched to any gene: 4. The CDR3 contains 16 residues.

The genes are TRBV27 and TRBJ2-1, with a tentative D call TRBD2 (6 bases). The CDR3 extends over 17 amino acids. Germline V CDR1 and CDR2: MNHEY, SMNVEV (reference sequence). Trimming left V 3 bases short and J 4 bases short, with 19 bases between. CDR3 region: CASSFGTGGTGYNEQFF. CDR3 in DNA: TGTGCCAGCAGTTTTGGGACCGGCGGGACTGGTTACAATGAGCAGTTCTTC.

V is TRBV12-5 and J is TRBJ2-1, with D maybe TRBD1 (6 bases). This CDR3 region has 14 residues. V was trimmed by 8 bases and J by 2 bases, leaving 13 bases between them. Germline CDR1 is LGHNT and CDR2 is FRNRAP. The DNA for the CDR3 is TGTGCTAGTAGACGGCAGGGGCCCTACAATGAGCAGTTCTTC. Translation: CASRRQGPYNEQFF.

The chain has TRBV5-6 and TRBJ2-5; TRBD2 aligns across 7 bases. Germline CDR1 is SGHDT and CDR2 is YYEEEE. CDR3 size: 14 residues. J gave up 2 bases and V 4 bases, and 5 bases lay outside the gene matches. CDR3 nucleotides: TGTGCCAGCAGCCCGGGGACTATACAAGAGACCCAGTACTTC. As protein: CASSPGTIQETQYF.

This rearrangement joins TRBV6-6 to TRBJ2-2; D is undetermined. Germline V gives CDR1 MNHNY, CDR2 SVGAGI (reference sequence). V was pared by 4 bases and J by 1 base, with 7 bases between. This CDR3 comprises 14 residues. CDR3 amino acids: CASSSEKNTGELFF. The CDR3 DNA reads TGTGCCAGCAGTTCGGAGAAGAACACCGGGGAGCTGTTTTTT.